This note documents a single TCR beta chain sequence. The assay was immunoSEQ multiplex PCR, and TCRdb's table has in-frame clones only and misses some. The sample carries about 300,000 clones, roughly 85% recorded once. This entry is derived from a study of blood T cell repertoires in COVID-19. Sequenced sample: peripheral blood. The receptor was derived from a human donor in a cohort sampled during active COVID-19.

The CDR3 reads CASRRTSGRNNEQFF. In DNA form, the CDR3 reads TGCGCCAGCAGACGGACTAGCGGGAGAAACAATGAGCAGTTCTTC. The chain carries TRBV5-1 and TRBJ2-1, with 13 nucleotides matching TRBD2. There are 15 residues in the CDR3. The germline CDR1 and CDR2 sequences are SGHRS and YFSETQ. Trimming removed 5 bases from V and 5 bases from J; junction bases left unmatched: 4.